The next 17 T cell receptor beta chains were all read from a single sample in a study of T cells in localized non-small cell lung cancer. Profiling relied on immunoSEQ multiplex PCR, and the TCRdb table lists in-frame clones only, not all of them. Among 59,000 or so clones, approximately 93% were seen once, and the ten largest hold about 20%. Sequences were derived from peripheral blood, sampled before any cancer treatment. The receptor source for this set is a man aged 40 to 75 with stage I lung adenocarcinoma.

The CDR3 protein is CASSSRFPRGETQYF. The CDR3 bases are TGTGCCAGCAGCTCCCGATTCCCTCGGGGGGAGACCCAGTACTTC. The genes are TRBV7-8 and TRBJ2-5; possible D gene TRBD2, 6 bases. The CDR3 totals 15 residues. The V end was cut by 4 bases, the J end by 5 bases, with 17 bases between. From germline, CDR1 is SGHVS and CDR2 FQNEAQ.

This clone was seen only a few times. The chain carries TRBV27 and TRBJ2-5, with 8 bases matching TRBD1. V was clipped by 5 bases and J by 6 bases; unmatched bases: 17. Germline V lookup: CDR1 MNHEY, CDR2 SMNVEV (reference sequence). The CDR3 extends over 17 amino acids. CDR3 nucleotide sequence: TGTGCCAGCAGTACGGACAGGGTCGTAGCCGGAAGAAAGACCCAGTACTTC. Encoded protein: CASSTDRVVAGRKTQYF.

The rearrangement uses TRBV5-8 and TRBJ1-2, with D perhaps TRBD1 (6 bases). This CDR3 has 14 residues. V dropped 5 bases and J dropped 3 bases, with 14 bases sitting between them. Germline loops: CDR1 SGHTS, CDR2 YDEGEE. The DNA for the CDR3 is TGTGCCAGCAGATTCAACCCAGGGGACTATGGCTACACCTTC. Translating it yields CASRFNPGDYGYTF.

The chain links TRBV30 to TRBJ1-4; D ambiguous. Germline CDR1 and CDR2: GTSNPN and SVGIG (reference sequence). This CDR3 is 14 amino acids long. V lost 3 bases, J lost 8 bases, and 16 bases lay in between. The CDR3 sequence is CAWSRGQPGEKLFF. The CDR3 coding sequence is TGTGCCTGGAGCCGAGGGCAGCCTGGGGAAAAACTGTTTTTT.

This clone was seen once. V gene TRBV5-4 combines with J gene TRBJ1-3; the match to TRBD1 covers 9 bases. Germline V gene lookup returns CDR1 SGHNT and CDR2 YYREEE (reference sequence). Trimming removed 5 bases from V and 0 bases from J; junction bases left unmatched: 6. The CDR3 is 16 residues long. CDR3 residues: CASRRDREPSGNTIYF. The CDR3 region has the DNA TGTGCCAGCAGGCGGGACAGGGAGCCCTCTGGAAACACCATATATTTT. The full variable domain, completed using reference TRBV5-4 and TRBJ1-3, is ETGVTQSPTHLIKTRGQQVTLRCSSQSGHNTVSWYQQALGQGPQFIFQYYREEENGRGNFPPRFSGLQFPNYSSELNVNALELDDSALYLCASRRDREPSGNTIYFGEGSWLTVV.

The CDR3 region has the DNA TGTGCCAGCAGCCCCCGGACAGGGCCCGAGGATACGCAGTATTTT. It translates to CASSPRTGPEDTQYF. The chain is built from TRBV7-9 and TRBJ2-3, with TRBD1 identical over 8 bases. The CDR3 is 15 residues long. V dropped 5 bases and J dropped 6; count of bases not matched to a gene: 10. In germline, CDR1 is SEHNR, CDR2 FQNEAQ (reference sequence).

The rearrangement uses TRBV10-3 and TRBJ1-1; 8 nucleotides align to TRBD1. The CDR3 runs 12 residues. Germline values: CDR1 ENHRY, CDR2 SYGVKD. The V gene end was trimmed by 6 bases and the J gene end by 5 bases; junction bases not matched to a gene: 2. The CDR3 nucleotides are TGTGCCATCAGAGGGACAGGTACTGAAGCTTTCTTT. Translating gives CAIRGTGTEAFF.

The chain uses TRBV13 and TRBJ2-1, with 10 bases that match TRBD2. V dropped 5 bases and J dropped 4; count of bases not matched to a gene: 5. The CDR3 contains 15 residues. Per germline, CDR1 PRHDT and CDR2 FYEKMQ (reference sequence). The chain's CDR3 is CASSRGLADYNEQFF. The CDR3 DNA sequence: TGTGCCAGCAGCCGCGGACTAGCGGATTACAATGAGCAGTTCTTC. The full variable domain, its missing parts supplied by reference TRBV13 and TRBJ2-1, is AAGVIQSPRHLIKEKRETATLKCYPIPRHDTVYWYQQGPGQDPQFLISFYEKMQSDKGSIPDRFSAQQFSDYHSELNMSSLELGDSALYFCASSRGLADYNEQFFGPGTRLTVL.

The chain has TRBV12-5 and TRBJ2-1; D remains ambiguous. Germline values: CDR1 LGHNT, CDR2 FRNRAP. The CDR3 runs 13 residues. V lost 6 bases and J lost 7, with 13 bases in between. The CDR3 coding sequence is TGTGCTAGTGGCCTCAGTGGAGTAAATGAGCAGTTCTTC. It codes for CASGLSGVNEQFF.

The chain couples TRBV19 to TRBJ1-1; D perhaps matches TRBD1 (5 bases). The CDR3 length is 12 residues. The V end lost 6 bases, the J end lost 5 bases, and 10 bases lay between the germline ends. CDR1 is LNHDA and CDR2 is SQIVND in the germline V gene (reference sequence). This CDR3 reads CASRRGGTEAFF. The CDR3 region has the DNA TGTGCCAGTAGACGGGGGGGAACTGAAGCTTTCTTT.

The chain carries TRBV5-8 and TRBJ2-1; 7 bases are a match to TRBD2. Trimming took 2 bases from V and 5 from J; bases not matched to a gene: 7. The CDR3 sequence is 15 residues long. Germline loops: CDR1 SGHTS, CDR2 YDEGEE. The CDR3 DNA follows: TGTGCCAGCAGCTTCTTGCCTAGCGGCCACAATGAGCAGTTCTTC. It translates to CASSFLPSGHNEQFF.

CDR3 coding DNA: TGTGCCAGTGGACTAAGGGCTGGGGCCAACGTCCTGACTTTC. Protein sequence: CASGLRAGANVLTF. The chain joins TRBV19 to TRBJ2-6; maybe TRBD2 (6 bases). Deletions cut 8 bases from V and 2 bases from J, with 10 bases between. Germline CDR1 LNHDA, CDR2 SQIVND (reference sequence). There are 14 residues in the CDR3.

The gene calls are TRBV5-1 and TRBJ2-1; D is undetermined. The CDR3 consists of 13 residues. The germline gives CDR1 SGHRS, CDR2 YFSETQ. Trimming shortened V by 3 bases and J by 5 bases, and 9 bases separated the two germline ends. The CDR3 loop is CASSWTADNEQFF. In DNA form, the CDR3 reads TGCGCCAGCAGCTGGACGGCGGACAATGAGCAGTTCTTC.

V gene TRBV5-4 combines with J gene TRBJ2-1; TRBD2 agrees at 11 bases. CDR3 length: 14 amino acids. Germline V gene lookup returns CDR1 SGHNT and CDR2 YYREEE (reference sequence). Trimming at V came to 4 bases and at J to 6 bases, leaving 3 bases not matched to a gene. CDR3 nucleotide sequence: TGTGCCAGCAGCGGTAGCGGGAGGGGCAATGAGCAGTTCTTC. The encoded protein is CASSGSGRGNEQFF.

This chain links TRBV5-4 with TRBJ2-1; 7 nucleotides match TRBD2. V dropped 5 bases and J dropped 2; count of bases not matched to a gene: 7. The CDR3 is 15 residues long. Per the germline V gene, CDR1 is SGHNT and CDR2 is YYREEE (reference sequence). CDR3: CASSTREDAYNEQFF. The CDR3 region has the DNA TGTGCCAGCAGTACACGGGAGGACGCCTACAATGAGCAGTTCTTC.

The J gene is TRBJ2-7, the V gene TRBV7-9; perhaps TRBD1 as D (6 bases). This CDR3 region has 16 residues. V was trimmed by 3 bases and J by 4 bases, leaving 19 bases between them. CDR1 and CDR2 from the germline V gene are SEHNR and FQNEAQ (reference sequence). The CDR3 DNA follows: TGTGCCAGCAGCTTCACGCCGGGACATCCCTCTTACGAGCAGTACTTC. Protein sequence: CASSFTPGHPSYEQYF.

This rearrangement joins TRBV4-3 to TRBJ1-2, with no clear D. CDR3 length equals 13 residues. Trimming removed 4 bases at V and 6 bases at J, with 12 bases between. The germline gives CDR1 LGHNA, CDR2 YSLEER. In nucleotides, the CDR3 is TGCGCCAGCAGCCCTCGGACCGAGGATGGCTACACCTTC. It yields the protein CASSPRTEDGYTF.